The clone carrying this T cell receptor beta chain was counted ten times or more. Antigen: not known. This specimen belongs to a study of CD8 T cells in ankylosing spondylitis. Study outcomes and limitations: Earlier work had already found some motif variants in reactive arthritis synovial fluid and blood.

TCRdb analysed the 5' RACE reads with MiXCR anew, one entry per CDR3 protein. Among hundreds of thousands of distinct CDR3 sequences listed, 8% to 9.5% were seen once. The CDR3 runs to 13 residues. The V and J ends lost 4 bases and 7 bases respectively, with 13 bases between them. The sequencing input was blood, either unsorted or a sorted T cell fraction (not recorded which). This sequence originates from a male donor with ankylosing spondylitis or in good health (not recorded which). The chain uses TRBV12-3 or TRBV12-4 and TRBJ1-1; tentatively, D is TRBD1 (6 bases). CDR3 DNA: TGTGCCAGCAGTTCTACTGACAGGTTTGAAGCTTTCTTT. This sequence encodes CASSSTDRFEAFF.